Listed below are T cell receptor beta chains from one sample, sequenced in a study of T cells after yellow fever vaccination. TCRdb itself ran the 5' RACE reads through MiXCR, one entry per CDR3 protein. Of roughly 320,000 distinct CDR3 sequences detected, around a tenth appear once; the ten largest clones hold about 3%. The sample here was CD4+ T cells sorted from PBMCs, taken 45 days after the yellow fever booster vaccination. Source of these receptors: a man between 18 and 35 years old who received the YFV17D yellow fever vaccine. Both conserved end residues are part of each CDR3. The order of the fields is clone size, J gene, V gene, D gene, CDR3 protein, CDR3 DNA. D genes are given only for firm matches. Some rows have no size entry. The others give once, few or many, or a class for an expanded clone.

>many|TRBJ2-7|TRBV6-5|.
CASRKSPATGAYEQYF
TGTGCCAGCAGAAAGAGTCCGGCGACAGGCGCTTACGAGCAGTACTTC
>.|TRBJ2-7|TRBV3-1|TRBD1
CASRPTGGVRYEQYF
TGTGCCAGCAGACCTACAGGGGGCGTGCGATACGAGCAGTACTTC
>many|TRBJ1-5|TRBV12-3/TRBV12-4|.
CASRPRGDSNQPQHF
TGTGCCAGCAGACCCCGCGGGGATAGCAATCAGCCCCAGCATTTT
>.|TRBJ1-1|TRBV29-1|.
CSVSRQSAEAFF
TGCAGCGTTTCACGTCAGAGCGCTGAAGCTTTCTTT
>many|TRBJ1-5|TRBV14|.
CASSQDNIQPQHF
TGTGCCAGCAGCCAAGATAATATACAGCCCCAGCATTTT
>.|TRBJ2-5|TRBV19|.
CASSSGPEGETQYF
TGTGCCAGTAGTAGTGGACCCGAGGGGGAGACCCAGTACTTC
>.|TRBJ2-1|TRBV6-5|TRBD2
CASSNSGGAYNEQFF
TGTGCCAGCAGTAATAGCGGGGGGGCCTACAATGAGCAGTTCTTC
>many|TRBJ1-5|TRBV7-9|.
CASSSDPGALGRNQPQHF
TGTGCCAGCAGCTCCGATCCGGGGGCGCTTGGAAGGAATCAGCCCCAGCATTTT
>.|TRBJ1-2|TRBV5-1|.
CASSLVAEYGYTF
TGCGCCAGCAGCTTGGTGGCCGAGTATGGCTACACCTTC
>many|TRBJ1-1|TRBV7-3|TRBD1
CASSSIQGAGAFF
TGTGCCAGCAGCTCAATACAGGGGGCCGGGGCTTTCTTT
>many|TRBJ2-2|TRBV7-9|.
CASSQDRLLSNTGELFF
TGTGCCAGCAGCCAAGATAGACTCCTTTCGAACACCGGGGAGCTGTTTTTT
>.|TRBJ2-5|TRBV20-1|.
CSARDRGTAQETQYF
TGCAGTGCTAGAGATCGAGGAACAGCACAAGAGACCCAGTACTTC
>few|TRBJ2-2|TRBV19|TRBD1
CASIQGARTGELFF
TGTGCCAGTATTCAGGGGGCGAGGACCGGGGAGCTGTTTTTT
>.|TRBJ1-4|TRBV6-1|TRBD1
CASTNWDRDEKLFF
TGTGCCAGCACAAACTGGGACAGGGACGAAAAACTGTTTTTT
>.|TRBJ2-7|TRBV12-3/TRBV12-4|TRBD1
CASSLGQETYEQYF
TGTGCCAGCAGCCTCGGACAGGAGACCTACGAGCAGTACTTC
>.|TRBJ2-5|TRBV5-4|.
CASSLGVRGETQYF
TGTGCCAGCAGCTTGGGAGTCAGAGGGGAGACCCAGTACTTC
>few|TRBJ2-1|TRBV28|TRBD2
CASFRTSGDNEQFF
TGTGCCAGTTTCAGGACTAGCGGGGATAATGAGCAGTTCTTC
>few|TRBJ2-7|TRBV20-1|.
CSARGVAGWEQYF
TGCAGTGCTAGAGGGGTTGCTGGGTGGGAGCAGTACTTC
>.|TRBJ1-1|TRBV6-6|TRBD1
CASSKGAARETAFF
TGTGCCAGCAGCAAGGGGGCGGCCCGAGAGACAGCTTTCTTT
>.|TRBJ1-1|TRBV10-2|.
CASSEYGTSLEAFF
TGCGCCAGCAGTGAATACGGGACCTCCCTTGAAGCTTTCTTT
>.|TRBJ1-5|TRBV20-1|.
CSAQSIGNQPQHF
TGCAGTGCACAGAGTATAGGGAATCAGCCCCAGCATTTT
>.|TRBJ2-3|TRBV24-1|.
CATSARYSDTQYF
TGTGCCACCAGTGCCCGGTACTCGGATACGCAGTATTTT
>.|TRBJ2-7|TRBV12-3/TRBV12-4|TRBD1
CASCEGQGYEQYF
TGTGCCAGCTGTGAGGGACAGGGCTACGAGCAGTACTTC
>many|TRBJ2-3|TRBV28|.
CASRPRAGWGTDTQYF
TGTGCCAGCAGACCCCGGGCAGGGTGGGGCACAGATACGCAGTATTTT
>.|TRBJ2-6|TRBV12-3/TRBV12-4|TRBD1
CASRAGTGTSGANVLTF
TGTGCCAGCAGGGCCGGGACAGGGACCTCTGGGGCCAACGTCCTGACTTTC
>few|TRBJ1-1|TRBV7-9|.
CASSLTGRGEAFF
TGTGCCAGCAGCTTAACGGGGCGCGGTGAAGCTTTCTTT
>.|TRBJ2-5|TRBV4-1|.
CASSQESFGETQYF
TGCGCCAGCAGCCAAGAATCCTTCGGGGAGACCCAGTACTTC
>.|TRBJ1-2|TRBV19|.
CASSPNGRANYGYTF
TGTGCCAGTAGTCCAAACGGGAGGGCTAACTATGGCTACACCTTC
>few|TRBJ1-4|TRBV11-2|.
CASSGVTNEKLFF
TGTGCCAGCAGTGGGGTTACTAATGAAAAACTGTTTTTT
>few|TRBJ1-2|TRBV6-1|.
CASGDLLRSGYTF
TGTGCCAGCGGGGACTTATTGCGATCCGGCTACACCTTC
>many|TRBJ2-7|TRBV4-3|.
CASSQVVGTYYEQYF
TGCGCCAGCAGCCAAGTTGTGGGGACATATTACGAGCAGTACTTC
>.|TRBJ1-5|TRBV7-9|TRBD1
CASSLGSLTGVDQPQHF
TGTGCCAGCAGCTTAGGGTCCCTTACAGGGGTGGATCAGCCCCAGCATTTT
>.|TRBJ2-4|TRBV18|.
CASSPPSAGPFKNIQYF
TGTGCCAGCTCACCACCTTCGGCAGGGCCCTTCAAAAACATTCAGTACTTC
>.|TRBJ2-3|TRBV5-1|.
CASSLASMQYF
TGCGCCAGCAGCTTGGCCAGTATGCAGTATTTT
>few|TRBJ1-1|TRBV4-2|.
CASSQDRAAARTEAFF
TGTGCCAGCAGCCAAGATAGGGCCGCGGCGAGGACTGAAGCTTTCTTT
>.|TRBJ2-1|TRBV21-1|.
CASSIAGGHNEQFF
TGTGCCAGCAGCATCGCGGGGGGACACAATGAGCAGTTCTTC
>few|TRBJ2-5|TRBV20-1|TRBD1
CSANAGGKETQYF
TGCAGTGCTAACGCAGGGGGAAAGGAGACCCAGTACTTC
>.|TRBJ1-1|TRBV20-1|.
CSARRGGSGTEAFF
TGCAGTGCAAGGCGGGGGGGATCTGGCACTGAAGCTTTCTTT
>few|TRBJ1-6|TRBV6-2/TRBV6-3|.
CASSYSILNSPLHF
TGTGCCAGCAGTTACTCAATCCTGAATTCACCCCTCCACTTT
>.|TRBJ2-1|TRBV6-4|.
CASSPVAEAYNEQFF
TGTGCCAGCAGCCCGGTGGCAGAAGCTTACAATGAGCAGTTCTTC
>.|TRBJ1-1|TRBV20-1|TRBD1
CSARETGGRNTEAFF
TGCAGTGCTAGGGAAACAGGGGGGAGGAACACTGAAGCTTTCTTT